This passage covers 21 T cell receptor beta chains from one sample sequenced in a study of blood T cell repertoires in COVID-19. Data came from immunoSEQ multiplex PCR; TCRdb stores just in-frame clones and leaves some out. The sample has nearly 350,000 clones; about 93% are singletons. The sample taken for sequencing was peripheral blood. The receptors derive from a woman aged 18-35 years who had recovered from COVID-19.

V is TRBV4-3 and J is TRBJ1-5, with 11 bases identical to TRBD1. Trimming removed 2 bases from V and 6 bases from J; junction bases left unmatched: 3. CDR1 is LGHNA, CDR2 YSLEER, per germline. The CDR3 spans 15 residues. The CDR3 DNA reads as TGCGCCAGCAGCCAAAGGACAGGGGGCGGTCAGCCCCAGCATTTT. The encoded protein is CASSQRTGGGQPQHF.

This rearrangement joins TRBV12-1 to TRBJ1-1. TRBV12-1 is a pseudogene segment. The CDR3 is 11 amino acids. The chain's CDR3 is CASSFSGSAFF. In nucleotides, the CDR3 is TGTGCCAGCAGCTTTTCGGGATCAGCTTTCTTT.

This clone was seen once. This chain connects TRBV7-8 to TRBJ2-3, with TRBD2 as a possible D gene (5 bases). Germline V CDR1 and CDR2: SGHVS, FQNEAQ. The length of the CDR3 is 13 residues. V was clipped by 3 bases and J by 5 bases, with 9 bases between them. CDR3 sequence (DNA): TGTGCCAGCAGCTTCGGTCGGGGAGATACGCAGTATTTT. Residues: CASSFGRGDTQYF.

The chain carries TRBV6-1 and TRBJ1-5; maybe TRBD1 (5 bases). CDR3 length equals 15 residues. V was pared by 0 bases and J by 6 bases, with 12 bases between. CDR1 MNHNS and CDR2 SASEGT come from the germline V gene. CDR3 DNA sequence: TGTGCCAGCAGTGAAGCAGGAGGAGGGGCTCAGCCCCAGCATTTT. This sequence encodes CASSEAGGGAQPQHF.

The genes are TRBV4-3 and TRBJ2-4; a possible D gene is TRBD1 (6 bases). Per the germline V gene, CDR1 is LGHNA and CDR2 is YSLEER. Trimming took off 4 bases at V and 4 bases at J, with 11 bases between the two ends. The CDR3 has 14 residues. CDR3 protein: CASSPRGPKNIQYF. For the CDR3, the DNA is TGCGCCAGCAGCCCCAGGGGTCCGAAAAACATTCAGTACTTC.

The V call is TRBV5-4, the J call TRBJ2-7, with 7 bases fitting TRBD1. CDR1 is SGHNT and CDR2 is YYREEE in the germline V gene (reference sequence). The CDR3 loop spans 13 amino acids. Trimming cost V 3 bases and J 4 bases; bases outside gene matches: 4. Written as DNA, the CDR3 is TGTGCCAGCAGCTCAGACAGGGCTTACGAGCAGTACGTC. Translated: CASSSDRAYEQYV.

The genes are TRBV27 and TRBJ1-1, with D unresolved. This CDR3 has 11 amino acids. V was clipped by 10 bases and J by 6 bases, with 12 bases between them. CDR1 is MNHEY, CDR2 SMNVEV, per germline (reference sequence). The CDR3 sequence: CATRLEAEAFF. The CDR3 DNA reads as TGTGCCACCCGACTGGAGGCTGAAGCTTTCTTT.

The rearrangement joins TRBV19 to TRBJ2-1; 9 positions agree with TRBD2. V shed 2 bases and J 1 base; nucleotides not matched to a gene: 3. The germline gives CDR1 LNHDA, CDR2 SQIVND (reference sequence). The CDR3 extends over 16 amino acids. The DNA of the CDR3 is TGTGCCAGTAGTATACTAGCGGGACGTTCCTACAATGAGCAGTTCTTC. This translates into CASSILAGRSYNEQFF. The full variable domain, its missing parts supplied by reference TRBV19 and TRBJ2-1, is DGGITQSPKYLFRKEGQNVTLSCEQNLNHDAMYWYRQDPGQGLRLIYYSQIVNDFQKGDIAEGYSVSREKKESFPLTVTSAQKNPTAFYLCASSILAGRSYNEQFFGPGTRLTVL.

This chain links TRBV19 with TRBJ2-1; D may be TRBD1 (6 bases). This CDR3 spans 14 amino acids. V dropped 1 base and J dropped 6 bases, with 10 bases sitting between them. Germline assignment: CDR1 LNHDA and CDR2 SQIVND (reference sequence). The CDR3 is CASSIGTALNEQFF. The CDR3 nucleotides are TGTGCCAGTAGTATAGGGACAGCGCTCAATGAGCAGTTCTTC.

This clone was observed once. This chain joins TRBV5-6 and TRBJ2-3; TRBD2 agrees at 8 bases. The CDR3 spans 16 residues. The germline V gene encodes CDR1 SGHDT and CDR2 YYEEEE. V lost 4 bases and J lost 0; bases outside the gene matches: 7. The CDR3 nucleotides read TGTGCCAGCAGCCCCTCGACTAGCGCTAGCACAGATACGCAGTATTTT. Amino acids: CASSPSTSASTDTQYF.

The chain recombines TRBV21-1 with TRBJ2-1; the listed D gene, TRBD2, was not tested against the DNA. TRBV21-1 is described as a pseudogene. The CDR3 has 13 residues. CDR3 protein: CASGKRDYNEQFF. The CDR3 DNA is TGTGCCAGCGGGAAGCGGGACTACAATGAGCAGTTCTTC.

This clone turned up a few times. J is TRBJ1-5 and V is TRBV19, with TRBD1 matching over 7 bases. The V gene end was trimmed by 7 bases and the J gene end by 2 bases; junction bases not matched to a gene: 8. Germline CDR1 reads LNHDA; CDR2 reads SQIVND (reference sequence). This CDR3 comprises 15 residues. In nucleotides, the CDR3 is TGTGCCAGTACCAGGGACAGACACCGCAATCAGCCCCAGCATTTT. Translation: CASTRDRHRNQPQHF.

The V call is TRBV4-3, the J call TRBJ1-1, with 8 bases aligning to TRBD1. V shed 1 base, J shed 8 bases, and the junction held 15 bases outside the gene matches. The CDR3 consists of 17 residues. Germline CDR1 is LGHNA and CDR2 is YSLEER. CDR3 protein: CASSQAPFQGARNEAFF. The CDR3 coding sequence is TGCGCCAGCAGCCAAGCCCCCTTCCAGGGGGCTCGGAACGAAGCTTTCTTT.

This chain connects TRBV10-3 to TRBJ2-3; D is possibly TRBD1 (6 bases). CDR3 length: 15 amino acids. Germline CDR1 and CDR2: ENHRY and SYGVKD. The ends were cut back, 6 bases at V and 6 bases at J, with 19 bases in the middle. CDR3: CAISYPGQGLDTQYF. The CDR3 coding sequence is TGTGCCATCAGCTATCCGGGACAAGGGTTGGATACGCAGTATTTT.

Comment on this clone: Other DNA sequences of this sample code for an identical CDR3. The V and J genes are TRBV6-1 and TRBJ1-2, with D possibly TRBD1 on 5 matching bases. With 1 base removed from V and 5 bases from J, the gap between germline ends came to 8 bases. CDR3 size: 13 residues. Germline V gene lookup returns CDR1 MNHNS and CDR2 SASEGT. CDR3 sequence (DNA): TGTGCCAGCAGTGAAGGGCGGGGGTATGGCTACACCTTC. This encodes CASSEGRGYGYTF.

With respect to this clone: The sample holds other DNA sequences that translate to the same CDR3. V gene TRBV18 combines with J gene TRBJ2-7; D is possibly TRBD2 (6 bases). CDR3 length equals 14 residues. Trimming pared 4 bases from V and 4 bases from J, leaving 14 bases between. The germline V gene encodes CDR1 KGHSH and CDR2 LQKENI. DNA for the CDR3: TGTGCCAGCTCACGCGGGACGGATTCTTACGAGCAGTACGTC. It yields the protein CASSRGTDSYEQYV.

The rearrangement uses TRBV6-1 and TRBJ1-3, with a weak D call TRBD1 (6 bases). V lost 4 bases, J lost 0 bases, and 13 bases lay in between. The CDR3 runs 16 residues. In germline, CDR1 is MNHNS, CDR2 SASEGT. The DNA of the CDR3 is TGTGCCAGCAGTGCCCAGGACAGCTACTCTGGAAACACCATATATTTT. As protein: CASSAQDSYSGNTIYF.

The rearrangement joins TRBV6-5 to TRBJ1-5; weak D call: TRBD1 (5 bases). V was trimmed by 6 bases and J by 0 bases, leaving 12 bases between them. From germline, CDR1 is MNHEY and CDR2 SVGAGI. CDR3 length: 15 residues. The CDR3 sequence is CASSRAGNSNQPQHF. Written as DNA, the CDR3 is TGTGCCAGCAGCAGAGCAGGGAATAGCAATCAGCCCCAGCATTTT.

This clone was counted only a few times. This chain uses TRBV4-3 with TRBJ1-2; a weak D match, TRBD1 (5 bases). V was pared by 1 base and J by 2 bases, with 5 bases between. Germline V gene data show CDR1 as LGHNA and CDR2 as YSLEER. This CDR3 is built from 13 residues. This CDR3 reads CASSQAGNYGYTF. DNA for the CDR3: TGCGCCAGCAGCCAAGCAGGGAACTATGGCTACACCTTC.

V gene TRBV6-5 combines with J gene TRBJ1-1, with a weak D call TRBD1 (5 bases). The CDR3 runs to 15 residues. V was cut by 4 bases and J by 2 bases, with 14 bases left in between. Germline V gene lookup returns CDR1 MNHEY and CDR2 SVGAGI. The CDR3 reads CASSSAGTLNTEAFF. The CDR3 DNA is TGTGCCAGCAGTTCGGCCGGGACTCTAAACACTGAAGCTTTCTTT.

The chain joins TRBV27 to TRBJ1-6; 7 bases map to TRBD1. This CDR3 region has 18 residues. Trimming took 5 bases from V and 3 from J; bases not matched to a gene: 13. From germline, CDR1 is MNHEY and CDR2 SMNVEV (reference sequence). The CDR3 protein is CASSPDRVDLFYNSPLHF. Here the CDR3 DNA reads TGTGCCAGCAGTCCAGACAGGGTTGACTTATTCTATAATTCACCCCTCCACTTT.